This TCR beta chain was recorded in a study of cytomegalovirus exposure and HLA in healthy donors. Overall study context: Within an early data release were about 80 million unique TCRs drawn from HLA-typed donors. Study-level findings and limits: Among the most significant clusters, several appeared linked to common viral pathogens in a later analysis. Reportedly, cytomegalovirus status was diagnosed with high sensitivity and specificity.

Per germline, CDR1 SGHVS and CDR2 FNYEAQ. The CDR3 length is 13 residues. The V end was cut by 5 bases, the J end by 2 bases, with 9 bases between. Though nominally healthy at sampling, donors likely had unrecorded immune exposures. Vbeta (60) and Jbeta (13) primers were used in the PCR. Data came from immunoSEQ multiplex PCR; TCRdb stores just in-frame clones and leaves some out. This sample has about 140,000 clones, with 80% found just once. Regarding this clone: Its target is unknown.

Sequenced material: PBMCs. The sequence was obtained from a man between 40 and 49 years old in good health and CMV-seronegative. The chain uses TRBV7-6 and TRBJ2-5, with a weak D call TRBD2 (6 bases). The CDR3 here is CASSTGRQETQYF. CDR3 DNA sequence: TGTGCCAGCAGCACCGGGAGACAAGAGACCCAGTACTTC. The whole variable domain, remainder taken from reference TRBV7-6 and TRBJ2-5, is GAGVSQSPRYKVTKRGQDVALRCDPISGHVSLYWYRQALGQGPEFLTYFNYEAQQDKSGLPNDRFSAERPEGSISTLTIQRTEQRDSAMYRCASSTGRQETQYFGPGTRLLVL.